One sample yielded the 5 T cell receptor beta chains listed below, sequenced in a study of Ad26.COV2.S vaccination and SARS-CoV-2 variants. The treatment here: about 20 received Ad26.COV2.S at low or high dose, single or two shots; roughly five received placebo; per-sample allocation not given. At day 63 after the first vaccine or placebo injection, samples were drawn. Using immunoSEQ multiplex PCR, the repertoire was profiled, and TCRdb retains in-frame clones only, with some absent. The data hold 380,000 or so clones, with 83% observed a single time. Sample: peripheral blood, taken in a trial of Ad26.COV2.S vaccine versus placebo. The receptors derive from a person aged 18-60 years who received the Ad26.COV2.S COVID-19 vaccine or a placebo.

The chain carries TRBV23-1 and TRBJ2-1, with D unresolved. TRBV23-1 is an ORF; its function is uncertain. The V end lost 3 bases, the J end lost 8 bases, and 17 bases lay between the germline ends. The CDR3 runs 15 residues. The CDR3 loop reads CASSQPGLVDDEQFF. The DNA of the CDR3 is TGCGCCAGCAGTCAGCCCGGGCTAGTAGACGATGAGCAGTTCTTC.

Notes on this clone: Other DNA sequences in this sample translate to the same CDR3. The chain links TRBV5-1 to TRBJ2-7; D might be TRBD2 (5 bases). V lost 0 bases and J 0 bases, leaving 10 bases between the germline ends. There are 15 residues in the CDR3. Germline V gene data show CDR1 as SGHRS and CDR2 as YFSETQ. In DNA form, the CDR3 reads TGCGCCAGCAGCTTGGCGAGCGGACCCTCCTACGAGCAGTACTTC. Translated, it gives CASSLASGPSYEQYF.

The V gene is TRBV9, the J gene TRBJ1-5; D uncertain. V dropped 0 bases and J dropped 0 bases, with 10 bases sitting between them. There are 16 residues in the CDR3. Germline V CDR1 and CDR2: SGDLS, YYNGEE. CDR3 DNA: TGTGCCAGCAGCGTAGGGGGAGGATATAGCAATCAGCCCCAGCATTTT. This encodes CASSVGGGYSNQPQHF.

CDR3 region: CAISESPPGRQVGAFF. CDR3 coding DNA: TGTGCCATCAGTGAGTCGCCCCCAGGGAGGCAGGTAGGAGCTTTCTTT. This chain connects TRBV10-3 to TRBJ1-1, with D possibly being TRBD1 (5 bases). The germline V gene encodes CDR1 ENHRY and CDR2 SYGVKD. The CDR3 has 16 residues. Trimming shortened V by 0 bases and J by 10 bases, and 21 bases separated the two germline ends.

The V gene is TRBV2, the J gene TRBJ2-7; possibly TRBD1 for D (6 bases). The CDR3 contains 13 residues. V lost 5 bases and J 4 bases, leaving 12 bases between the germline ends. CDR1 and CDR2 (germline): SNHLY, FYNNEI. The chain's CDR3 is CASSQDSGYEQYF. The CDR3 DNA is TGTGCCAGCAGTCAGGACAGTGGATACGAGCAGTACTTC.